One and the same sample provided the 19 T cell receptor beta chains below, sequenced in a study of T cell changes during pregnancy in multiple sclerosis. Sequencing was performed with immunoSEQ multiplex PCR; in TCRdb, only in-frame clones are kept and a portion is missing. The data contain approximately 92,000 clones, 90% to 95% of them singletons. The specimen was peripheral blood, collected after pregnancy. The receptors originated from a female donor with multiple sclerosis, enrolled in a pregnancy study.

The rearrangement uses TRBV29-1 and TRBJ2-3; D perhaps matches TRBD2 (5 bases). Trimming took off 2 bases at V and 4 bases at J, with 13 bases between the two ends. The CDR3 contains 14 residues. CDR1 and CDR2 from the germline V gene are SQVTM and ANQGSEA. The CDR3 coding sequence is TGCAGCGTTGAAATGTATGGCGGGTCAGATACGCAGTATTTT. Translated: CSVEMYGGSDTQYF.

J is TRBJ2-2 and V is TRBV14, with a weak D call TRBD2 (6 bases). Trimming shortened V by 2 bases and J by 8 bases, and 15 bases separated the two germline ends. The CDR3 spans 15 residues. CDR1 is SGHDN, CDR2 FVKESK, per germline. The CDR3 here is CASSQKLSGAGELFF. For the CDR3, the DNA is TGTGCCAGCAGCCAAAAGCTTAGCGGAGCGGGGGAGCTGTTTTTT.

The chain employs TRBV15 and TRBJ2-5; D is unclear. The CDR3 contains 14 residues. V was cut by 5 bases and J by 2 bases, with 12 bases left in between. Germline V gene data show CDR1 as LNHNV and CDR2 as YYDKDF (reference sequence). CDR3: CATSPTLAQETQYF. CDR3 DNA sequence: TGTGCCACCAGCCCGACCTTAGCACAAGAGACCCAGTACTTC.

The DNA of the CDR3 is TGTGCCAGCAGTTATATAAATCAGCCCCAGCATTTT. Translation gives CASSYINQPQHF. The chain couples TRBV13 to TRBJ1-5; D is unresolved. The CDR3 totals 12 residues. The V end lost 6 bases, the J end lost 4 bases, and 7 bases lay between the germline ends. Germline lookup yields CDR1 PRHDT and CDR2 FYEKMQ (reference sequence).

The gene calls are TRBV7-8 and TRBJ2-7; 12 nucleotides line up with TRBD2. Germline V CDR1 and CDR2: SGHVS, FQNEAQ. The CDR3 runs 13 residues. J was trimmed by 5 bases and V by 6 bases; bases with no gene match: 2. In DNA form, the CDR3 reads TGTGCCAGCAGACTAGCGGGAGGTGACGAGCAGTACTTC. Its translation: CASRLAGGDEQYF.

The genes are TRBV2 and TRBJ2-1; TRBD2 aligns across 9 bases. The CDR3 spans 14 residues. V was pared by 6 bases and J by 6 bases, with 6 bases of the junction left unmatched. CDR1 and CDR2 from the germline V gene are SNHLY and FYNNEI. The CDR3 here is CASRTAGGGNEQFF. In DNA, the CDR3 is TGTGCCAGCAGGACAGCGGGAGGAGGCAATGAGCAGTTCTTC. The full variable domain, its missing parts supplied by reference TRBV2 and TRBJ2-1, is EPEVTQTPSHQVTQMGQEVILRCVPISNHLYFYWYRQILGQKVEFLVSFYNNEISEKSEIFDDQFSVERPDGSNFTLKIRSTKLEDSAMYFCASRTAGGGNEQFFGPGTRLTVL.

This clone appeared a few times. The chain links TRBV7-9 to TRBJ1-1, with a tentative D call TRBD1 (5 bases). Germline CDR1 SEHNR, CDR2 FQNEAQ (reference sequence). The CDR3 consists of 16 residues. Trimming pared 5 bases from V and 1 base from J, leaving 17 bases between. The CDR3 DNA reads TGTGCCAGCAGCCCGGGGGTGGCAGGGAGGAACACTGAAGCTTTCTTT. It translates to CASSPGVAGRNTEAFF.

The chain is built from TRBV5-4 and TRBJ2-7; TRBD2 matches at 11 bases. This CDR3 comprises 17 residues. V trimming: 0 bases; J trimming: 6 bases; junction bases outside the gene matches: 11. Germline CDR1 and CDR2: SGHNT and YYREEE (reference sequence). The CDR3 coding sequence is TGTGCCAGCAGCTTGGGGGTTAGCGGGAGGGCCTTTTTCGAGCAGTACTTC. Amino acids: CASSLGVSGRAFFEQYF.

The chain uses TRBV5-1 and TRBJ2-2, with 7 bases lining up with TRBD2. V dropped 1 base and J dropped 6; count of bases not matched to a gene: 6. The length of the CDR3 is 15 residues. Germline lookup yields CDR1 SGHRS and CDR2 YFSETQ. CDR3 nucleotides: TGCGCCAGCAGCTTGAGCGGGATAGGGGCCGGGGAGCTGTTTTTT. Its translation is CASSLSGIGAGELFF. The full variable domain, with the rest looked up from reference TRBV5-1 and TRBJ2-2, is KAGVTQTPRYLIKTRGQQVTLSCSPISGHRSVSWYQQTPGQGLQFLFEYFSETQRNKGNFPGRFSGRQFSNSRSEMNVSTLELGDSALYLCASSLSGIGAGELFFGEGSRLTVL.

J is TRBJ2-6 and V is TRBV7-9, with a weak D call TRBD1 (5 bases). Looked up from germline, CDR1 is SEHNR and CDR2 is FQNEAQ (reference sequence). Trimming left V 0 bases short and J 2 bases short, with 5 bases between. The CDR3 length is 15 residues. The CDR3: CASSLARAGANVLTF. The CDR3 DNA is TGTGCCAGCAGCTTAGCCAGGGCTGGGGCCAACGTCCTGACTTTC.

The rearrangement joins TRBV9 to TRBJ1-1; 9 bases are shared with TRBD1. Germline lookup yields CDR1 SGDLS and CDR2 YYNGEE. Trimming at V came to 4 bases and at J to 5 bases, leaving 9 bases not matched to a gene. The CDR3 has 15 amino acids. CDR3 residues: CASSLTTGGLTEAFF. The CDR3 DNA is TGTGCCAGCAGCTTAACTACAGGGGGCTTAACTGAAGCTTTCTTT.

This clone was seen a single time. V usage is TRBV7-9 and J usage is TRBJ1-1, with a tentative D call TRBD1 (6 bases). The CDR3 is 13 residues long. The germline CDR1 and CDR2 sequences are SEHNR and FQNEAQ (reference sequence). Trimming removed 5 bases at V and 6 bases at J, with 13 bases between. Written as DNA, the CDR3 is TGTGCCAGCAGCGAGGGGGGGGCGCCTGAAGCTTTCTTT. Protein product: CASSEGGAPEAFF.

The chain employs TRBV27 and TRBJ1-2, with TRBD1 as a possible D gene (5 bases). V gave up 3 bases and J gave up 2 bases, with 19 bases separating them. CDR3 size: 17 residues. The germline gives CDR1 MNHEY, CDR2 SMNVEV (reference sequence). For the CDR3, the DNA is TGTGCCAGCAGTTTGGGGCAGAACATTAACCCCAACTATGGCTACACCTTC. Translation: CASSLGQNINPNYGYTF.

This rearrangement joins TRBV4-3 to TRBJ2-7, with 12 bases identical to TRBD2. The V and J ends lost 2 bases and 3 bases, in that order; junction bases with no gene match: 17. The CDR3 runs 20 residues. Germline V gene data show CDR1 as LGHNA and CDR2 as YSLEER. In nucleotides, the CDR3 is TGCGCCAGCAGCCAAAGGGTCCCGACTAGCGGGAGTTCGGCTGGCTACGAGCAGTACTTC. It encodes CASSQRVPTSGSSAGYEQYF.

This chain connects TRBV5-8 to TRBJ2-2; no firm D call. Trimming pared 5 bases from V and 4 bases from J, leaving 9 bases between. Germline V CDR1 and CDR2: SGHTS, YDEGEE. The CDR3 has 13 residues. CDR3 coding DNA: TGTGCCAGCAGAGTCCCGGGCACCGGGGAGCTGTTTTTT. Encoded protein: CASRVPGTGELFF.

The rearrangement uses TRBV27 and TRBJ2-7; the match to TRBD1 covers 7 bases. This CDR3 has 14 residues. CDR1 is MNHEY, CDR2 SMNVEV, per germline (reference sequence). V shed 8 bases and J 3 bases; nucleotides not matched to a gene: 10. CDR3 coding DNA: TGTGCCAGCCCTCGGTGGACAGGAGGCTACGAGCAGTACTTC. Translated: CASPRWTGGYEQYF.

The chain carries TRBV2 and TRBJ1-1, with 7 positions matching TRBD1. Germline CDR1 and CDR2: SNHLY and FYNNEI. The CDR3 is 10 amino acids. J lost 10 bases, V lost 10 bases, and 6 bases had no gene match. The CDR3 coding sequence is TGTGCCACTTACAGGGGCGGAGCTTTCTTT. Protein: CATYRGGAFF.

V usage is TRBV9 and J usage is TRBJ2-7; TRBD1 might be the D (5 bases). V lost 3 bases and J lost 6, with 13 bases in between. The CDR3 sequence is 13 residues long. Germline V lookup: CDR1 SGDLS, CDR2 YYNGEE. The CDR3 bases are TGTGCCAGCAGCGCGTGGCAGGGAAGCGAGCAGTACTTC. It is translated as CASSAWQGSEQYF.

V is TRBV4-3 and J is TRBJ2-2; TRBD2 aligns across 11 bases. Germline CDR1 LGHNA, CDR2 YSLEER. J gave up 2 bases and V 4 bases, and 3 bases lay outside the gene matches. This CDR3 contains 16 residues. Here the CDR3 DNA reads TGCGCCAGCAGCCTCCGACTAGCGGGAAACACCGGGGAGCTGTTTTTT. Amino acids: CASSLRLAGNTGELFF.